Listed below are T cell receptor beta chains from one sample, sequenced in a study of blood T cell repertoires in COVID-19. The assay was immunoSEQ multiplex PCR, and TCRdb's table has in-frame clones only and misses some. This sample has over 250,000 clones, with around 90% found just once. Input material: peripheral blood. These TCRs come from a woman in her twenties or thirties with acute or convalescent COVID-19. CDR3s include the opening cysteine and the closing phenylalanine or tryptophan. D genes are given only for firm matches. Size tells how often a clone was seen (once, few, many) or the class of an expanded clone, and some rows leave it out.

J gene	V gene	clone size	D gene	CDR3 protein	CDR3 DNA
TRBJ1-4	TRBV25-1	.	.	CASKPPYNEKLFF	TGTGCCAGCAAGCCCCCGTATAATGAAAAACTGTTTTTT
TRBJ2-1	TRBV27	.	TRBD1	CASSLRQGVINNEQFF	TGTGCCAGCAGTTTACGACAGGGAGTAATTAACAATGAGCAGTTCTTC
TRBJ2-3	TRBV6-6	.	.	CASTLAADTQYF	TGTGCCAGCACTTTAGCGGCAGATACGCAGTATTTT
TRBJ1-2	TRBV19	.	TRBD1	CASSIVDRGGGYTF	TGTGCCAGTAGTATCGTTGACAGGGGCGGCGGCTACACCTTC
TRBJ1-3	TRBV18	.	.	CASSPERRASGNTIYF	TGTGCCAGCTCACCAGAGCGGAGGGCGTCTGGAAACACCATATATTTT
TRBJ2-3	TRBV5-1	.	TRBD2	CASSLGLAGSDTQYF	TGCGCCAGCAGCTTAGGACTAGCGGGATCAGATACGCAGTATTTT
TRBJ2-7	TRBV7-9	few	.	CASTATETYEQYF	TGTGCCAGCACCGCGACAGAGACCTACGAGCAGTACTTC
TRBJ2-1	TRBV7-2	.	TRBD2	CASSLELAGSSSYNEQFF	TGTGCCAGCAGCTTAGAGCTAGCGGGATCAAGCTCCTACAATGAGCAGTTCTTC
TRBJ2-2	TRBV5-4	.	.	CASSPGLLSPGELFF	TGTGCCAGCAGCCCCGGACTCCTCTCCCCCGGGGAGCTGTTTTTT
TRBJ1-4	TRBV27	.	.	CASSLTTPGKSYEKLFF	TGTGCCAGCAGTCTAACCACCCCCGGGAAAAGTTATGAAAAACTGTTTTTT
TRBJ2-5	TRBV19	.	TRBD1	CASSLGGSGQGGLETQYF	TGTGCCAGTAGTCTCGGCGGCTCGGGACAGGGGGGGCTAGAGACCCAGTACTTC
TRBJ2-2	TRBV10-3	once	.	CAISERVAETGELFF	TGTGCCATCAGTGAAAGAGTAGCGGAAACCGGGGAGCTGTTTTTT
TRBJ2-7	TRBV30	.	TRBD2	CAWSVRGGAKPYEQYF	TGTGCCTGGAGTGTACGGGGGGGGGCCAAACCCTACGAGCAGTACTTC
TRBJ2-1	TRBV19	.	.	CASSIDEATQFF	TGTGCCAGTAGTATAGATGAAGCTACGCAGTTCTTC
TRBJ2-1	TRBV6-2/TRBV6-3	.	.	CASSQNLLQGPSYNEQFF	TGTGCCAGCAGCCAGAACCTACTACAGGGACCCTCCTACAATGAGCAGTTCTTC
TRBJ2-3	TRBV7-3	few	TRBD2	CASSSGGLGTDTQYF	TGTGCCAGCAGCTCGGGGGGTTTGGGCACAGATACGCAGTATTTT
TRBJ2-1	TRBV11-3	.	.	CASSTLTGREQFF	TGTGCCAGCAGCACCCTGACAGGACGCGAGCAGTTCTTC
TRBJ1-1	TRBV19	.	.	CASSLAGVTEAFF	TGTGCCAGTAGTCTCGCAGGGGTCACTGAAGCTTTCTTT
TRBJ1-4	TRBV10-3	.	.	CAISESQRNEKLFF	TGTGCCATCAGTGAGAGTCAGAGGAATGAAAAACTGTTTTTT
TRBJ2-7	TRBV27	.	.	CASSWGPTRGEQYF	TGTGCCAGCAGTTGGGGGCCTACCCGAGGCGAGCAGTACTTC
TRBJ2-5	TRBV6-7	.	TRBD2	CASSYSSGSRQETQYF	TGTGCCAGCAGTTACTCGAGCGGGAGTAGGCAAGAGACCCAGTACTTC
TRBJ1-2	TRBV30	.	.	CACAHTDGYTF	TGTGCCTGCGCCCATACTGATGGCTACACCTTC
TRBJ2-7	TRBV19	.	TRBD1	CASGQGVGYEQYF	TGTGCCAGCGGACAGGGGGTCGGGTACGAGCAGTACTTC
TRBJ2-2	TRBV4-2	.	TRBD2	CASGDGLAINTGELFF	TGTGCCAGCGGAGATGGACTAGCTATAAACACCGGGGAGCTGTTTTTT
TRBJ1-1	TRBV19	.	.	CASNEGNTEAFF	TGTGCCAGTAACGAGGGGAACACTGAAGCTTTCTTT
TRBJ2-5	TRBV2	.	.	CASSEGRLTETQYF	TGTGCCAGCAGTGAAGGCAGGTTGACGGAGACCCAGTACTTC
TRBJ2-7	TRBV7-2	few	TRBD2	CASSFSGSYEQYF	TGTGCCAGCAGCTTTAGCGGGAGTTACGAGCAGTACTTC
TRBJ2-5	TRBV27	once	TRBD1	CASSFHDREETQYF	TGTGCCAGCAGTTTCCACGACAGGGAGGAGACCCAGTACTTC
TRBJ2-1	TRBV5-1	.	TRBD2	CASTLAGATYNEQFF	TGCGCCAGCACCTTAGCGGGAGCAACCTACAATGAGCAGTTCTTC
TRBJ2-1	TRBV27	.	TRBD2	CASSLAGAYNEQFF	TGTGCCAGCAGTTTAGCGGGAGCTTACAATGAGCAGTTCTTC
TRBJ1-2	TRBV10-3	.	.	CAISPDTYGYTF	TGTGCCATCAGTCCGGACACCTATGGCTACACCTTC
TRBJ2-1	TRBV12-5	.	.	CASGLALASPNEQFF	TGTGCTAGTGGTTTGGCCCTAGCGAGCCCCAATGAGCAGTTCTTC
TRBJ1-6	TRBV3-1/TRBV3-2	.	.	CASSQAPGEGSYNSPLHF	TGTGCCAGCAGCCAAGCCCCGGGGGAGGGGTCCTATAATTCACCCCTCCACTTT
TRBJ2-7	TRBV9	once	TRBD1	CASSSGTGGDEQYF	TGTGCCAGCAGCTCAGGGACAGGGGGCGACGAGCAGTACTTC
TRBJ2-2	TRBV5-1	.	TRBD2	CASEAGLADTGELFF	TGCGCCAGCGAGGCGGGGCTAGCGGACACCGGGGAGCTGTTTTTT
TRBJ1-2	TRBV3-1/TRBV3-2	.	.	CASSQTGSHGYTF	TGTGCCAGCAGCCAAACAGGGTCCCATGGCTACACCTTC
TRBJ2-1	TRBV4-3	.	TRBD2	CASSRFSGRANNEQFF	TGCGCCAGCAGCCGATTTAGCGGGAGGGCAAACAATGAGCAGTTCTTC
TRBJ1-1	TRBV11-3	few	.	CASSYTGPTEAFF	TGTGCCAGCAGTTATACAGGGCCTACTGAAGCTTTCTTT
TRBJ2-4	TRBV11-3	.	TRBD2	CASSFSGLAARYLAKNIQYF	TGTGCCAGCAGCTTCTCGGGACTAGCGGCAAGATACTTAGCCAAAAACATTCAGTACTTC
TRBJ2-3	TRBV29-1	.	.	CSFHSGAAVTDTQYF	TGCAGTTTCCACTCAGGGGCTGCGGTCACAGATACGCAGTATTTT
TRBJ2-7	TRBV5-4	.	TRBD2	CASSLAPSGIAYEQYF	TGTGCCAGCAGCTTGGCCCCTAGCGGGATCGCCTACGAGCAGTACTTC
TRBJ1-1	TRBV11-3	.	TRBD1	CASSLGQGGTNTEAFF	TGTGCCAGCAGCTTGGGACAGGGTGGTACGAACACTGAAGCTTTCTTT
TRBJ2-3	TRBV7-3	.	.	CASSLAGGTDTQYF	TGTGCCAGCAGCTTAGCGGGCGGCACAGATACGCAGTATTTT
TRBJ2-3	TRBV5-6	.	TRBD2	CASSLTSGRAWSTDTQYF	TGTGCCAGCAGCTTGACTAGCGGGAGGGCCTGGAGCACAGATACGCAGTATTTT
TRBJ1-2	TRBV9	.	.	CASSALANYGYTF	TGTGCCAGCAGCGCTCTTGCTAACTATGGCTACACCTTC
TRBJ2-7	TRBV7-2	.	TRBD2	CASSKGTNYEQYF	TGTGCCAGCAGCAAAGGGACTAACTACGAGCAGTACTTC
TRBJ2-5	TRBV9	.	TRBD2	CASSDKRLAKRETQYF	TGTGCCAGCAGCGACAAACGACTAGCAAAGCGAGAGACCCAGTACTTC
TRBJ1-1	TRBV24-1	.	.	CATINLNSNTEAFF	TGTGCCACCATAAATCTAAACTCCAACACTGAAGCTTTCTTT
TRBJ2-1	TRBV7-2	.	.	CASSLEPAASSYNEQFF	TGTGCCAGCAGCTTAGAACCAGCGGCTAGCTCCTACAATGAGCAGTTCTTC
TRBJ2-7	TRBV6-5	.	.	CASSYSGSQISYEQYF	TGTGCCAGCAGTTACTCTGGCAGTCAAATCTCCTACGAGCAGTACTTC
TRBJ2-3	TRBV6-4	.	.	CASSGGQSTDTQYF	TGTGCCAGCAGTGGGGGACAAAGCACAGATACGCAGTATTTT
TRBJ2-3	TRBV4-1	.	TRBD2	CASSLGLAATDTQYF	TGCGCCAGCAGCCTGGGACTAGCAGCCACAGATACGCAGTATTTT
TRBJ1-1	TRBV27	.	TRBD1	CASSSRQGIGWSTEAFF	TGTGCCAGCAGCAGTCGACAGGGGATTGGGTGGAGCACTGAAGCTTTCTTT
TRBJ2-7	TRBV5-5	.	TRBD2	CASSLDWLAGASSYEQYF	TGTGCCAGCAGCTTGGATTGGCTAGCGGGAGCTTCCTCCTACGAGCAGTACTTC